These 21 T cell receptor beta chains originate from one sample sequenced in a study of cytomegalovirus exposure and HLA in healthy donors. The PCR was carried out with 60 Vbeta primers and 13 Jbeta primers. Using immunoSEQ multiplex PCR, the repertoire was profiled, and TCRdb retains in-frame clones only, with some absent. The sample shows about 210,000 clones, around 90% of them seen only once. Sequenced material: PBMCs. The receptors were gathered from a boy aged 2 to 9 in good health and CMV-seronegative.

The rearrangement uses TRBV7-6 and TRBJ2-1, with 7 bases aligning to TRBD2. The CDR3 extends over 15 amino acids. The V gene end was trimmed by 1 base and the J gene end by 13 bases; junction bases not matched to a gene: 13. Germline V gives CDR1 SGHVS, CDR2 FNYEAQ. The CDR3 nucleotides read TGTGCCAGCAGCTTAGGAGTTGATCGGAGCGGGAACCAGTTCTTC. This translates into CASSLGVDRSGNQFF.

V is TRBV9 and J is TRBJ1-3; TRBD1 might be the D (5 bases). CDR1 is SGDLS and CDR2 is YYNGEE in the germline V gene. The CDR3 extends over 15 amino acids. V was trimmed by 0 bases and J by 0 bases, leaving 7 bases between them. CDR3 nucleotide sequence: TGTGCCAGCAGCGTAGGAGACAGCTCTGGAAACACCATATATTTT. It translates to CASSVGDSSGNTIYF.

The chain is built from TRBV7-2 and TRBJ1-2; D is unresolved. Between the trimmed V and J ends, which lost 2 bases and 7 bases, there was a span of 17 bases. The CDR3 has 15 amino acids. CDR1 and CDR2 (germline): SGHTA, FQGNSA. Here the CDR3 reads CASSLRLNLRSGYTF. The CDR3 DNA follows: TGTGCCAGCAGCTTACGCCTTAATCTCAGGTCTGGCTACACCTTC.

The V call is TRBV11-2, the J call TRBJ2-7; a weak D match, TRBD2 (6 bases). CDR3 length: 13 residues. Germline CDR1 reads SGHAT; CDR2 reads FQNNGV. V was pared by 2 bases and J by 4 bases, with 9 bases between. Written as DNA, the CDR3 is TGTGCCAGCAGCTTAACGGCGGGATACGAGCAGTACTTC. Translating gives CASSLTAGYEQYF. Complete variable domain (other parts from reference TRBV11-2 and TRBJ2-7): EAGVAQSPRYKIIEKRQSVAFWCNPISGHATLYWYQQILGQGPKLLIQFQNNGVVDDSQLPKDRFSAERLKGVDSTLKIQPAKLEDSAVYLCASSLTAGYEQYFGPGTRLTVT.

The V and J genes are TRBV7-9 and TRBJ1-1; 10 nucleotides agree with TRBD1. Germline loops: CDR1 SEHNR, CDR2 FQNEAQ (reference sequence). This CDR3 has 17 residues. V trimming: 2 bases; J trimming: 7 bases; junction bases outside the gene matches: 13. The DNA for the CDR3 is TGTGCCAGCAGCTTAATTCCCCAGGACAGGGGGGAGGGTGAAGCTTTCTTT. Translation gives CASSLIPQDRGEGEAFF.

The chain links TRBV6-5 to TRBJ2-3, with 11 bases lining up with TRBD2. J lost 6 bases, V lost 6 bases, and 5 bases had no gene match. The CDR3 is 14 amino acids. In germline, CDR1 is MNHEY, CDR2 SVGAGI. The CDR3 loop reads CASRVAGGPDTQYF. The CDR3 region has the DNA TGTGCCAGCAGAGTAGCGGGGGGGCCCGATACGCAGTATTTT.

The rearrangement links TRBV5-4 to TRBJ1-1, with D tentatively TRBD1 (5 bases). V was cut by 2 bases and J by 2 bases, with 13 bases left in between. There are 15 residues in the CDR3. Germline CDR1 is SGHNT and CDR2 is YYREEE (reference sequence). For the CDR3, the DNA is TGTGCCAGCAGCTTACCCGGGACTGCAAACACTGAAGCTTTCTTT. Translation: CASSLPGTANTEAFF.

The rearrangement joins TRBV7-9 to TRBJ1-1; D unclear. The CDR3 runs 13 residues. Trimming cost V 1 base and J 2 bases, with 5 bases left between them. Germline V gives CDR1 SEHNR, CDR2 FQNEAQ (reference sequence). The CDR3 here is CASSLEANTEAFF. For the CDR3, the DNA is TGTGCCAGCAGCTTAGAAGCAAACACTGAAGCTTTCTTT.

This clone was seen a single time. The chain carries TRBV6-1 and TRBJ2-7; 8 bases agree with TRBD1. V dropped 5 bases and J dropped 6; count of bases not matched to a gene: 9. The CDR3 consists of 14 residues. CDR1 and CDR2 (germline): MNHNS, SASEGT. CDR3 protein: CASSSSWTGIEQYF. DNA of the CDR3: TGTGCCAGCAGTTCCTCCTGGACAGGGATCGAGCAGTACTTC.

This chain links TRBV27 with TRBJ2-7; weak D call: TRBD1 (7 bases). CDR1 MNHEY and CDR2 SMNVEV come from the germline V gene (reference sequence). V dropped 8 bases and J dropped 0 bases, with 20 bases sitting between them. This CDR3 is built from 16 residues. The CDR3 DNA follows: TGTGCCAGCTATAGCGGTCCGGACAGGATCTCCTACGAGCAGTACTTC. Translation: CASYSGPDRISYEQYF.

This chain uses TRBV30 with TRBJ2-7; no clear D. This CDR3 comprises 11 residues. V lost 2 bases, J lost 4 bases, and 6 bases lay in between. Germline loops: CDR1 GTSNPN, CDR2 SVGIG (reference sequence). The DNA for the CDR3 is TGTGCCTGGAGTACCGAGTACGAGCAGTACTTC. This encodes CAWSTEYEQYF. Full variable domain (remainder filled in from reference TRBV30 and TRBJ2-7): SQTIHQWPATLVQPVGSPLSLECTVEGTSNPNLYWYRQAAGRGLQLLFYSVGIGQISSEVPQNLSASRPQDRQFILSSKKLLLSDSGFYLCAWSTEYEQYFGPGTRLTVT.

The chain recombines TRBV7-3 with TRBJ2-2; perhaps TRBD2 as D (6 bases). Trimming took 5 bases from V and 3 from J, leaving 10 bases between them. Germline values: CDR1 SGHTA, CDR2 FQGTGA. The CDR3 is made up of 14 amino acids. The CDR3 nucleotides are TGTGCCAGCAGCGCCGGGGGACACACCGGGGAGCTGTTTTTT. Amino acids: CASSAGGHTGELFF. The full variable domain, its missing parts supplied by reference TRBV7-3 and TRBJ2-2, is GAGVSQTPSNKVTEKGKYVELRCDPISGHTALYWYRQSLGQGPEFLIYFQGTGAADDSGLPNDRFFAVRPEGSVSTLKIQRTERGDSAVYLCASSAGGHTGELFFGEGSRLTVL.

The chain is built from TRBV5-5 and TRBJ1-3, with unresolved D. V lost 0 bases to trimming and J lost 3 bases, with 10 bases between them. Germline V gives CDR1 SGHKS, CDR2 YYEKEE (reference sequence). The CDR3 runs to 15 residues. CDR3 amino acids: CASSLDVGSGNTIYF. The DNA of the CDR3 is TGTGCCAGCAGCTTGGATGTGGGCAGTGGAAACACCATATATTTT.

DNA for the CDR3: TGTGCCAGCAGCTTGGGACAGGGCGACACCGGGGAGCTGTTTTTT. This translates into CASSLGQGDTGELFF. V gene TRBV5-4 combines with J gene TRBJ2-2, with 7 nucleotides matching TRBD1. Per germline, CDR1 SGHNT and CDR2 YYREEE (reference sequence). J gave up 3 bases and V 0 bases, and 2 bases lay outside the gene matches. CDR3 size: 15 residues.

V usage is TRBV28 and J usage is TRBJ1-1, with D possibly TRBD1 on 5 matching bases. Germline V gene data show CDR1 as MDHEN and CDR2 as SYDVKM. The CDR3 totals 13 residues. V lost 6 bases to trimming and J lost 3 bases, with 11 bases between them. This chain's CDR3 is CASRSGGDTEAFF. The CDR3 nucleotides are TGTGCCAGCAGATCCGGAGGGGACACTGAAGCTTTCTTT.

The V gene is TRBV15, the J gene TRBJ1-2; TRBD1 is a possible D gene (6 bases). The CDR3 length is 14 residues. Germline-derived CDR1 and CDR2 are LNHNV and YYDKDF (reference sequence). Trimming cost V 0 bases and J 4 bases, with 9 bases left between them. CDR3 in DNA: TGTGCCACCAGCAGAGATCCAGGGGCCTATGGCTACACCTTC. Its translation is CATSRDPGAYGYTF.

The chain is built from TRBV6-1 and TRBJ2-1; 9 nucleotides align to TRBD2. CDR3 size: 15 residues. The J segment lost 3 bases and the V segment lost 5 bases, leaving 5 bases of the junction unmatched. Germline V gene sequence: CDR1 MNHNS, CDR2 SASEGT. The CDR3 nucleotides read TGTGCCAGCAGTTCCGGGACTAGCCTCTACAATGAGCAGTTCTTC. It translates to CASSSGTSLYNEQFF.

This clone showed up just once. The V gene is TRBV5-1, the J gene TRBJ1-2, with TRBD1 matching over 9 bases. This CDR3 is 13 amino acids long. The germline V gene has CDR1 SGHRS and CDR2 YFSETQ. Unmatched junction bases numbered 9, after V lost 7 bases and J lost 8 bases. CDR3 DNA sequence: TGCGCCAGCCGACTGGACAGGGGCAACGGCTACACCTTC. Amino acid sequence: CASRLDRGNGYTF.

As concerns this clone: The same CDR3 can be traced to other DNA sequences in this sample. The V call is TRBV5-6, the J call TRBJ2-2; D might be TRBD2 (5 bases). This CDR3 contains 16 residues. CDR1 SGHDT and CDR2 YYEEEE come from the germline V gene. Trimming removed 0 bases from V and 2 bases from J, with 11 bases in between. The CDR3 DNA reads as TGTGCCAGCAGCTTGGCCGGCGGGCTAAACACCGGGGAGCTGTTTTTT. Residues: CASSLAGGLNTGELFF.

V usage is TRBV7-2 and J usage is TRBJ1-1, with D maybe TRBD1 (5 bases). Trimming left V 1 base short and J 3 bases short, with 12 bases between. The CDR3 is made up of 15 amino acids. CDR1 and CDR2 from the germline V gene are SGHTA and FQGNSA. The CDR3 DNA is TGTGCCAGCAGCTTAGTTGCGGCGGGGGACACTGAAGCTTTCTTT. Amino acids: CASSLVAAGDTEAFF.

The genes are TRBV7-6 and TRBJ2-3; D gene ambiguous. V was shortened by 3 bases and J by 2 bases, with 9 bases between the two germline ends. CDR3 length equals 14 residues. Germline V lookup: CDR1 SGHVS, CDR2 FNYEAQ. The CDR3 bases are TGTGCCAGCAGCTTGGTAGATGTCACAGATACGCAGTATTTT. Its translation is CASSLVDVTDTQYF.